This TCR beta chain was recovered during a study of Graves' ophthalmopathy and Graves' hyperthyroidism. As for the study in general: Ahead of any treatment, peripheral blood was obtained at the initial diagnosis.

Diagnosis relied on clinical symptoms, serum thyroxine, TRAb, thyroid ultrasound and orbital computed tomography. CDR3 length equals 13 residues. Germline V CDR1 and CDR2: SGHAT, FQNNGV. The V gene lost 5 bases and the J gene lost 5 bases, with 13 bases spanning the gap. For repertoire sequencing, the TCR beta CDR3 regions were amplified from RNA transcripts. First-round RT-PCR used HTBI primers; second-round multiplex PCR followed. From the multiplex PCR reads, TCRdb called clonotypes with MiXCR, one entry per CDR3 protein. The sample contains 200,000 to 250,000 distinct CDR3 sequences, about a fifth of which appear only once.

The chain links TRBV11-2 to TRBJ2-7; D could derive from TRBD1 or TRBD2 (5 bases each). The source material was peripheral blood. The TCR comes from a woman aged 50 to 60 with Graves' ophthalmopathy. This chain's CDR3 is CASSTHGTDEQYF. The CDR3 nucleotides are TGTGCCAGCAGCACCCATGGGACCGACGAGCAGTACTTC.